The rows below give T cell receptor beta chains drawn from one sample of a study of blood T cell repertoires in COVID-19. The assay was immunoSEQ multiplex PCR, and TCRdb's table has in-frame clones only and misses some. The table includes fewer than 250,000 clones, approximately 88% detected once. Specimen: PBMCs or T cells enriched from blood (not recorded which). These receptors were taken from a woman in her 30s with acute COVID-19. Both conserved end residues are part of each CDR3. The D gene is left open where the match is weak. Clone sizes are given selectively: once, few, many, or a class where the clone is expanded.

TRBV3-1/TRBV3-2	TRBJ1-1	-	-	CASSQGNRRRWAEAFF	TGTGCCAGCAGCCAAGGGAACAGGAGAAGATGGGCTGAAGCTTTCTTT
TRBV11-1	TRBJ1-2	-	-	CASSLQGDTGYTF	TGTGCCAGCAGCTTACAAGGGGACACTGGCTACACCTTC
TRBV19	TRBJ1-4	-	TRBD1	CASRGDRFNEKLFF	TGTGCCAGTAGGGGGGACAGGTTTAATGAAAAACTGTTTTTT
TRBV15	TRBJ2-1	-	TRBD1	CATWAGQGALEQFF	TGTGCCACCTGGGCGGGACAGGGGGCGCTTGAGCAGTTCTTC
TRBV6-2/TRBV6-3	TRBJ1-1	-	TRBD1	CASSSAGGTGESEAFF	TGTGCCAGCAGTTCCGCAGGCGGGACAGGGGAATCTGAAGCTTTCTTT
TRBV4-3	TRBJ1-4	-	TRBD1	CASSRLTGGHEKLFF	TGCGCCAGCAGCCGTTTAACAGGGGGTCACGAAAAACTGTTTTTT
TRBV5-6	TRBJ2-1	-	TRBD2	CASSSRVAGGWFGQFF	TGTGCCAGCAGCTCCCGCGTAGCGGGGGGGTGGTTTGGGCAGTTCTTC
TRBV24-1	TRBJ2-3	once	TRBD1	CATSGPGQGDSTDTQYF	TGTGCCACCAGTGGTCCGGGACAGGGGGATTCCACAGATACGCAGTATTTT
TRBV6-5	TRBJ1-2	-	-	CATASGPELNYGYTF	TGTGCCACAGCGAGCGGGCCAGAACTAAACTATGGCTACACCTTC
TRBV11-2	TRBJ2-3	once	-	CASSMPGEPQYF	TGTGCCAGCAGCATGCCAGGGGAGCCGCAGTATTTT
TRBV19	TRBJ1-1	-	-	CASSIRGEAFF	TGTGCCAGTAGTATTCGAGGAGAAGCTTTCTTT